Below, 25 T cell receptor beta chains from the same sample are listed, as sequenced in a study of human T cells and chemical hapten exposure. Indicated time point: patch test 1, 2 weeks after DPC sensitization. Treatment of the sample: therapeutic diphenylcyclopropenone sensitization with weekly scalp DPC. TCRdb reprocessed the RACE reads with MiXCR, giving one entry per CDR3 protein. This repertoire shows some 380,000 distinct CDR3 sequences, approximately 5% found once; its top ten account for about 2.2%. The sample here was whole blood, taken in connection with sensitization to the hapten diphenylcyclopropenone (DPC). The receptors come from a woman aged 50 to 60 with alopecia areata. Some clones in this sample may be carry-over from other donors' samples.

The chain recombines TRBV7-2 with TRBJ2-5; 9 positions match TRBD2. Germline CDR1 SGHTA, CDR2 FQGNSA. V lost 2 bases to trimming and J lost 5 bases; unmatched junction nucleotides: 6. The CDR3 loop spans 15 amino acids. The CDR3, as DNA: TGTGCCAGCAGCTTAAGGGGCGGGAGGGCGGAGACCCAGTACTTC. This sequence encodes CASSLRGGRAETQYF.

This clonotype was seen many times. The rearrangement links TRBV24-1 to TRBJ2-3; possibly TRBD1 for D (6 bases). With 0 bases removed from V and 5 bases from J, the gap between germline ends came to 11 bases. Germline assignment: CDR1 KGHDR and CDR2 SFDVKD. The CDR3 runs to 15 residues. The CDR3 loop is CATSDLAGAEDTQYF. CDR3 DNA sequence: TGTGCCACCAGTGATTTGGCAGGGGCAGAAGATACGCAGTATTTT.

The chain recombines TRBV11-3 with TRBJ2-3; weak D call: TRBD2 (6 bases). V lost 3 bases, J lost 5 bases, and 9 bases lay in between. Germline V CDR1 and CDR2: SGHNT, YENEEA. This CDR3 comprises 13 residues. In nucleotides, the CDR3 is TGTGCCAGCAGCTTCTTTAGCGGAGATACGCAGTATTTT. This sequence encodes CASSFFSGDTQYF.

At least ten counts were recorded for this clonotype. The chain recombines TRBV27 with TRBJ1-5; D ambiguous. The CDR3 is made up of 14 amino acids. Trimming cost V 5 bases and J 1 base, with 9 bases left between them. Germline CDR1 is MNHEY and CDR2 is SMNVEV (reference sequence). The CDR3 spells CASSEVRSNQPQHF. The CDR3 DNA reads TGTGCCAGCAGTGAGGTCCGAAGCAATCAGCCCCAGCATTTT.

Only a few counts were recorded for this clonotype. The chain recombines TRBV6-2 or TRBV6-3 with TRBJ1-1; a possible D gene is TRBD1 (5 bases). The CDR3 spans 15 residues. V lost 8 bases to trimming and J lost 0 bases, with 16 bases between them. Per germline, CDR1 MNHEY and CDR2 SVGEGT. DNA of the CDR3: TGTGCCAGCGGGACCCAAATAAGGATGAACACTGAAGCTTTCTTT. It is translated as CASGTQIRMNTEAFF.

This clonotype was counted between two and nine times. The chain couples TRBV29-1 to TRBJ2-7; possible D gene TRBD2, 6 bases. V was clipped by 6 bases and J by 1 base, with 16 bases between them. Germline V gene data show CDR1 as SQVTM and CDR2 as ANQGSEA. This CDR3 has 14 residues. DNA for the CDR3: TGCAGCGTGGAGGGCAGGGTCCCATCCTACGAGCAGTACTTC. It yields the protein CSVEGRVPSYEQYF.

This clonotype has at least ten counts. The V call is TRBV18, the J call TRBJ1-5; D possibly corresponds to TRBD1 (5 bases). Trimming cost V 3 bases and J 3 bases, with 15 bases left between them. The CDR3 consists of 16 residues. Germline V gives CDR1 KGHSH, CDR2 LQKENI. The CDR3 nucleotides are TGTGCCAGCTCACCGAGTGGGGGGGTCTACAATCAGCCCCAGCATTTT. The encoded protein is CASSPSGGVYNQPQHF.

This clonotype was detected ten times or more. The rearrangement links TRBV10-3 to TRBJ2-1; D is perhaps TRBD1 or TRBD2 (5 bases each). V lost 6 bases and J 8 bases, leaving 17 bases between the germline ends. CDR3 length equals 14 residues. Germline CDR1 reads ENHRY; CDR2 reads SYGVKD. The CDR3 protein is CAIREAGGKHEQFF. CDR3 in DNA: TGTGCCATCAGGGAGGCTGGGGGAAAGCATGAGCAGTTCTTC.

In this sample, this clonotype turned up many times. This rearrangement joins TRBV6-2 or TRBV6-3 to TRBJ2-2, with D tentatively TRBD1 (5 bases). This CDR3 contains 16 residues. Trimming stripped 4 bases from V and 6 bases from J, with 18 bases between. In germline, CDR1 is MNHEY, CDR2 SVGEGT. The CDR3 protein is CASSSWWTTVAGELFF. The CDR3 nucleotides are TGTGCCAGCAGTTCCTGGTGGACAACGGTAGCCGGGGAGCTGTTTTTT.

This chain links TRBV30 with TRBJ2-7; a possible D gene is TRBD2 (5 bases). The V end was cut by 3 bases, the J end by 1 base, with 16 bases between. The CDR3 contains 15 residues. Germline-derived CDR1 and CDR2 are GTSNPN and SVGIG (reference sequence). The CDR3 DNA reads TGTGCCTGGAGGTACAATAGCGCCTTATCCTACGAGCAGTACTTC. Protein: CAWRYNSALSYEQYF.

This clonotype has only a few counts. The chain couples TRBV7-9 to TRBJ2-3, with D maybe TRBD2 (6 bases). The V end was cut by 3 bases, the J end by 4 bases, with 11 bases between. Germline assignment: CDR1 SEHNR and CDR2 FQNEAQ (reference sequence). The CDR3 has 14 residues. The CDR3 here is CASSLAGWADTQYF. In DNA, the CDR3 is TGTGCCAGCAGCTTGGCGGGGTGGGCAGATACGCAGTATTTT.

This clonotype was detected a few times. The chain uses TRBV30 and TRBJ1-3; D gene uncertain. Looked up from germline, CDR1 is GTSNPN and CDR2 is SVGIG (reference sequence). Trimming shortened V by 7 bases and J by 4 bases, and 14 bases separated the two germline ends. This CDR3 is built from 13 residues. The CDR3 DNA sequence: TGTGCCTCCAGAGGTAACACGGGAAACACCATATATTTT. This encodes CASRGNTGNTIYF.

This clonotype has a handful of counts. This chain links TRBV27 with TRBJ2-7; the D is unclear. Germline V CDR1 and CDR2: MNHEY, SMNVEV (reference sequence). The length of the CDR3 is 13 residues. Deletions cut 3 bases from V and 3 bases from J, with 9 bases between. CDR3 residues: CASSFYPNYEQYF. The CDR3 region has the DNA TGTGCCAGCAGTTTCTACCCGAACTACGAGCAGTACTTC.

The gene calls are TRBV29-1 and TRBJ2-3, with 13 bases identical to TRBD2. From germline, CDR1 is SQVTM and CDR2 ANQGSEA. The junction had 2 bases not matched to a gene; V was cut back by 3 bases and J by 11 bases. The CDR3 runs to 12 residues. This chain's CDR3 is CSVDRTSGGQYF. The CDR3 nucleotides read TGCAGCGTTGACCGGACTAGCGGGGGGCAGTATTTT.

This clonotype was counted a few times. The chain uses TRBV7-9 and TRBJ1-1; D is possibly TRBD1 (5 bases). CDR1 and CDR2 (germline): SEHNR, FQNEAQ (reference sequence). This CDR3 contains 16 residues. Trimming removed 3 bases from V and 7 bases from J, with 21 bases in between. CDR3 loop: CASSLSRLTEFGEAFF. The CDR3 nucleotides are TGTGCCAGCAGCTTGAGCAGATTGACAGAGTTCGGTGAAGCTTTCTTT.

At least ten counts were recorded for this clonotype. The V and J genes are TRBV6-2 or TRBV6-3 and TRBJ1-1; TRBD1 aligns across 8 bases. Germline V gives CDR1 MNHEY, CDR2 SVGEGT. Losses at the gene ends were 5 bases for V and 0 bases for J; bases not matched to a gene: 5. The CDR3 contains 15 residues. CDR3 region: CASSRGDRLNTEAFF. The CDR3, as DNA: TGTGCCAGCAGTAGAGGGGACAGGTTGAACACTGAAGCTTTCTTT.

In regard to this clonotype: A much larger clonotype is one base distant, so this may be a read error. The CDR3 bases are TGCAGTGTTAGAGTACGGGCCAGCTACGAGCAGTACTTC. Translation gives CSVRVRASYEQYF. The genes are TRBV20-1 and TRBJ2-7; no definite D call. CDR3 length: 13 residues. Germline CDR1 is DFQATT and CDR2 is SNEGSKA (reference sequence).

This clonotype has a count of ten or more. The chain carries TRBV6-5 and TRBJ1-2, with 12 bases aligning to TRBD1. The trim removed 4 bases at V and 6 bases at J, leaving 6 bases unmatched. This CDR3 has 15 amino acids. CDR1 and CDR2 from the germline V gene are MNHEY and SVGAGI. This CDR3 reads CASSSGQGALNGYTF. The CDR3, as DNA: TGTGCCAGCAGTTCGGGACAGGGGGCTCTCAATGGCTACACCTTC.

The sample holds many counts of this clonotype. The chain joins TRBV6-1 to TRBJ2-7; D not certain. The V end was cut by 2 bases, the J end by 5 bases, with 10 bases between. The CDR3 is made up of 13 amino acids. The germline V gene encodes CDR1 MNHNS and CDR2 SASEGT. The CDR3 here is CASSETPGDEQYF. As DNA, the CDR3 is TGTGCCAGCAGTGAAACACCGGGTGACGAGCAGTACTTC.

This clonotype was observed many times. V and J are TRBV6-5 and TRBJ2-1, with D possibly being TRBD2 (5 bases). The CDR3 has 13 amino acids. The V gene lost 4 bases and the J gene lost 12 bases, with 16 bases spanning the gap. Germline values: CDR1 MNHEY, CDR2 SVGAGI. In DNA, the CDR3 is TGTGCCAGCAGTTTGGTCAGCGGATCGACGCAGTTCTTC. Amino acids: CASSLVSGSTQFF.

This clonotype was seen many times. The chain couples TRBV28 to TRBJ2-2; D is perhaps TRBD2 (5 bases). The V gene lost 2 bases and the J gene lost 4 bases, with 11 bases spanning the gap. Germline CDR1 MDHEN, CDR2 SYDVKM. This CDR3 has 15 residues. This chain's CDR3 is CASSLGPAGTGELFF. CDR3 nucleotides: TGTGCCAGCAGTTTAGGGCCGGCGGGCACCGGGGAGCTGTTTTTT. The variable domain in full, with the rest retrieved from reference TRBV28 and TRBJ2-2, is DVKVTQSSRYLVKRTGEKVFLECVQDMDHENMFWYRQDPGLGLRLIYFSYDVKMKEKGDIPEGYSVSREKKERFSLILESASTNQTSMYLCASSLGPAGTGELFFGEGSRLTVL.

There are a few counts of this clonotype. V usage is TRBV4-1 and J usage is TRBJ2-7; 8 nucleotides match TRBD1. The J segment lost 7 bases and the V segment lost 4 bases, leaving 12 bases of the junction unmatched. Germline CDR1 MGHRA, CDR2 YSYEKL. The CDR3 contains 15 residues. The DNA of the CDR3 is TGCGCCAGCAGCCTCCCGGACAGGGATCGAGAGGAGCAGTACTTC. It is translated as CASSLPDRDREEQYF.

This clonotype occurred a few times. This chain uses TRBV12-3 or TRBV12-4 with TRBJ2-1, with TRBD1 identical over 11 bases. The junction had 8 bases not matched to a gene; V was cut back by 0 bases and J by 7 bases. This CDR3 spans 17 amino acids. The CDR3 DNA sequence: TGTGCCAGCAGTTTAGCGACCGGACAGGGGGCGCGGAATGAGCAGTTCTTC. This sequence encodes CASSLATGQGARNEQFF.

The sample holds many counts of this clonotype. The chain uses TRBV4-2 and TRBJ1-5; 9 bases agree with TRBD1. J lost 1 base, V lost 4 bases, and 2 bases had no gene match. CDR3 length: 15 amino acids. CDR1 and CDR2 from the germline V gene are LGHNA and YNFKEQ. As DNA, the CDR3 is TGTGCCAGCAGCCCCGGACAGGGGAGCAATCAGCCCCAGCATTTT. Its protein is CASSPGQGSNQPQHF.

This clonotype was seen at least ten times. The chain couples TRBV11-2 to TRBJ1-1; D is undetermined. The germline V gene has CDR1 SGHAT and CDR2 FQNNGV. V was clipped by 1 base and J by 10 bases, with 10 bases between them. CDR3 length: 12 residues. The CDR3 sequence is CASSLGGGGAFF. The DNA for the CDR3 is TGTGCCAGCAGCTTAGGAGGCGGAGGAGCTTTCTTT.